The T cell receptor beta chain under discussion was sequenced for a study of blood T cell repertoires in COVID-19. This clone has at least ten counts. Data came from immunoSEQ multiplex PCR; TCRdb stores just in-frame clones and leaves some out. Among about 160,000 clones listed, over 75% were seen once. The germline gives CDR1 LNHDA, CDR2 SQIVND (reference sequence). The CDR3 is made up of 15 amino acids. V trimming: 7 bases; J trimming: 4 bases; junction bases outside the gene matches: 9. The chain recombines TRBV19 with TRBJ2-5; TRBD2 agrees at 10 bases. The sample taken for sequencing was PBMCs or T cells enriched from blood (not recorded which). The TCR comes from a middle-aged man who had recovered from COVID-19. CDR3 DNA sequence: TGTGCCAGTAACATGGGAAGCGGGGGGGCAGAGACCCAGTACTTC. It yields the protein CASNMGSGGAETQYF.